Included here is one TCR beta chain sequence, with context. Its antigen is not known. V shed 5 bases and J 1 base; nucleotides not matched to a gene: 5. This CDR3 has 15 residues. The V gene's germline CDR1 is LNHDA and CDR2 SQIVND (reference sequence). The data originate from a study of T cell responses to AZD1222 COVID-19 vaccine. The table came from immunoSEQ multiplex PCR; TCRdb's copy has only in-frame clones and leaves some out. Of about 200,000 clones in the sample, less than 95% are singletons; the top ten hold roughly 1.8%. General observations from the study: It was only a handful of AZD1222 recipients who were seropositive at baseline. White British ancestry dominated among donors, who included more females, and clonal diversity was possibly underestimated.

This clonotype originated in an adult who received the MenACWY meningococcal vaccine as a control. Sequencing used peripheral blood, obtained 28 days after the second dose of the MenACWY control vaccine. The J gene is TRBJ1-2, the V gene TRBV19; 9 bases line up with TRBD1. DNA for the CDR3: TGTGCCAGTAGTGCTCCGGGACAGGGTAACTATGGCTACACCTTC. It codes for CASSAPGQGNYGYTF. Full variable domain (rest looked up from reference TRBV19 and TRBJ1-2): DGGITQSPKYLFRKEGQNVTLSCEQNLNHDAMYWYRQDPGQGLRLIYYSQIVNDFQKGDIAEGYSVSREKKESFPLTVTSAQKNPTAFYLCASSAPGQGNYGYTFGSGTRLTVV.